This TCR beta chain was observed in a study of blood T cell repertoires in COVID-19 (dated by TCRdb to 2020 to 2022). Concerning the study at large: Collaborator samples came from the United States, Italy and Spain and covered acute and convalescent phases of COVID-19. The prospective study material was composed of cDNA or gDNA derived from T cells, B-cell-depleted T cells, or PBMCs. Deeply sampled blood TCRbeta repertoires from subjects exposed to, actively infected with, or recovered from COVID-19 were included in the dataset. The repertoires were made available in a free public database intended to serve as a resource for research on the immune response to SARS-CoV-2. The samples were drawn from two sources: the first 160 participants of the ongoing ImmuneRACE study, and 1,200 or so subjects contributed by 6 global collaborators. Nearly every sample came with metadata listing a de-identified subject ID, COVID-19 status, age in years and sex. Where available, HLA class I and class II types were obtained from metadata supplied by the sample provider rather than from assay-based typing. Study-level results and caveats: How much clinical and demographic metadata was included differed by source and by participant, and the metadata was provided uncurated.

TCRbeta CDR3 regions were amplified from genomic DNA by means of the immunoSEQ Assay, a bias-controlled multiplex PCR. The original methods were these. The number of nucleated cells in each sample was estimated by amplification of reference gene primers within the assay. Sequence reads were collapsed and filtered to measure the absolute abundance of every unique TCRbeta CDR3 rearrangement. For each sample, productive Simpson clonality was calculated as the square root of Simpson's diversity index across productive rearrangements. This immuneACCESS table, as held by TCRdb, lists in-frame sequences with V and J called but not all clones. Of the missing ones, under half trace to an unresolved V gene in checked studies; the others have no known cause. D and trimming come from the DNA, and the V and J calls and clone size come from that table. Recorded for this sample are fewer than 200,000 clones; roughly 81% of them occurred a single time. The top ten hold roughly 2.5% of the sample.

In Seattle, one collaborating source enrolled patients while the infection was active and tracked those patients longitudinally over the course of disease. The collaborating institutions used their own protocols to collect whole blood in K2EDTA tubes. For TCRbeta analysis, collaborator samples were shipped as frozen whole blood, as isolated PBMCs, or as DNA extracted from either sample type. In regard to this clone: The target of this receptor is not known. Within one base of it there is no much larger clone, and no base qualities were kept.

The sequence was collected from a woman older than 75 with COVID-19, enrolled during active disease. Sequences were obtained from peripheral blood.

The encoded CDR3 is CASSPLSGLETQYF. The DNA reads as follows: TGTGCCAGCTCACCACTGTCGGGACTGGAGACCCAGTACTTC. Recombination joined TRBV18 with TRBJ2-5, with a weak D call of TRBD2 (6 bases match). The germline V gene sets CDR1 to KGHSH and CDR2 to LQKENI. V sheds 1 base and J sheds 5 bases, leaving 11 bases between their ends. The CDR3 runs 14 amino acids, cysteine and phenylalanine included. Just CDR3 DNA is preserved here, 42 bases in frame from base 1. When the CDR3 is completed using the reference TRBV18 and TRBJ2-5 genes on either side, the full variable domain is NAGVMQNPRHLVRRRGQEARLRCSPMKGHSHVYWYRQLPEEGLKFMVYLQKENIIDESGMPKERFSAEFPKEGPSILRIQQVVRGDSAAYFCASSPLSGLETQYFGPGTRLLVL.